The 29 T cell receptor beta chains presented below share a single source sample, sequenced in a study of T cells in localized non-small cell lung cancer. The method was immunoSEQ multiplex PCR; TCRdb's version includes in-frame clones alone and lacks a portion of them. Here the sample spans just under 80,000 clones, over 75% being singletons. The sequences come from peripheral blood, collected before any cancer treatment. The receptor set was obtained from an older female donor with stage I lung adenocarcinoma.

The rearrangement joins TRBV7-2 to TRBJ2-5, with 7 bases matching TRBD1. The germline V gene has CDR1 SGHTA and CDR2 FQGNSA. The CDR3 spans 14 residues. Unmatched junction bases numbered 5, after V lost 3 bases and J lost 4 bases. CDR3 nucleotides: TGTGCCAGCAGCTTCAGAAGGGGGCGAGAGACCCAGTACTTC. Its protein is CASSFRRGRETQYF.

This clone was seen once. The gene calls are TRBV7-2 and TRBJ2-7; 9 bases are shared with TRBD2. Germline V CDR1 and CDR2: SGHTA, FQGNSA. CDR3 size: 15 residues. V dropped 3 bases and J dropped 4; count of bases not matched to a gene: 7. The CDR3 loop is CASSLGGGAVYEQYF. As DNA, the CDR3 is TGTGCCAGCAGCTTGGGCGGGGGGGCAGTATACGAGCAGTACTTC.

V is TRBV13 and J is TRBJ2-2, with D possibly TRBD1 on 5 matching bases. V gave up 3 bases and J gave up 4 bases, with 6 bases separating them. There are 13 residues in the CDR3. Germline assignment: CDR1 PRHDT and CDR2 FYEKMQ (reference sequence). The CDR3, as DNA: TGTGCCAGCAGCTTCAGGGTCACCGGGGAGCTGTTTTTT. Encoded protein: CASSFRVTGELFF.

V is TRBV11-2 and J is TRBJ2-5; D remains ambiguous. CDR3 length equals 11 residues. V was trimmed by 8 bases and J by 3 bases, leaving 7 bases between them. Germline loops: CDR1 SGHAT, CDR2 FQNNGV. Here the CDR3 DNA reads TGTGCCAGCGGGTGGGAAGAGACCCAGTACTTC. Its translation is CASGWEETQYF.

This clone was found a few times. This sequence joins TRBV9 and TRBJ1-3; perhaps TRBD1 as D (5 bases). Germline V lookup: CDR1 SGDLS, CDR2 YYNGEE. This CDR3 region has 14 residues. V was shortened by 2 bases and J by 4 bases, with 10 bases between the two germline ends. The DNA for the CDR3 is TGTGCCAGCAGCGTTCCAGGGTCCGGAAACACCATATATTTT. As protein: CASSVPGSGNTIYF.

The gene calls are TRBV27 and TRBJ1-3, with no clear D. CDR3 length: 13 amino acids. CDR1 is MNHEY and CDR2 is SMNVEV in the germline V gene (reference sequence). Trimming shortened V by 1 base and J by 11 bases, and 12 bases separated the two germline ends. The CDR3 sequence is CASSLWWGGPIYF. The CDR3 coding sequence is TGTGCCAGCAGTTTATGGTGGGGAGGGCCCATATATTTT.

The V and J genes are TRBV19 and TRBJ1-5; weak D call: TRBD1 (6 bases). Germline V gives CDR1 LNHDA, CDR2 SQIVND (reference sequence). V was cut by 1 base and J by 0 bases, with 10 bases left in between. This CDR3 contains 16 residues. For the CDR3, the DNA is TGTGCCAGTAGTATAGCCGCAGGGGTTAGCAATCAGCCCCAGCATTTT. Translating it yields CASSIAAGVSNQPQHF. The variable domain in full, with the rest retrieved from reference TRBV19 and TRBJ1-5, is DGGITQSPKYLFRKEGQNVTLSCEQNLNHDAMYWYRQDPGQGLRLIYYSQIVNDFQKGDIAEGYSVSREKKESFPLTVTSAQKNPTAFYLCASSIAAGVSNQPQHFGDGTRLSIL.

This clone was detected a few times. The J gene is TRBJ1-6, the V gene TRBV19; D is perhaps TRBD1 (6 bases). Germline loops: CDR1 LNHDA, CDR2 SQIVND (reference sequence). Trimming stripped 3 bases from V and 10 bases from J, with 10 bases between. CDR3 length: 13 amino acids. CDR3 sequence reads: CASSMKRGSPLHF. In DNA, the CDR3 is TGTGCCAGTAGTATGAAAAGGGGGTCACCCCTCCACTTT.

V and J are TRBV2 and TRBJ1-5; D is ambiguous. The CDR3 runs 14 residues. Germline V gene lookup returns CDR1 SNHLY and CDR2 FYNNEI. V lost 3 bases and J 6 bases, leaving 12 bases between the germline ends. This CDR3 is CASSDGLAVQPQHF. The DNA of the CDR3 is TGTGCCAGCAGTGATGGGCTGGCGGTTCAGCCCCAGCATTTT.

This clone is a singleton in its sample. This chain links TRBV7-2 with TRBJ1-1; 7 nucleotides line up with TRBD1. The junction had 15 bases not matched to a gene; V was cut back by 5 bases and J by 9 bases. Germline V lookup: CDR1 SGHTA, CDR2 FQGNSA. CDR3 length equals 15 residues. The CDR3 protein is CASSPRDRADGKAFF. The CDR3 bases are TGTGCCAGCAGCCCCCGGGACAGAGCGGATGGGAAAGCTTTCTTT. Full variable domain (remainder filled in from reference TRBV7-2 and TRBJ1-1): GAGVSQSPSNKVTEKGKDVELRCDPISGHTALYWYRQSLGQGLEFLIYFQGNSAPDKSGLPSDRFSAERTGGSVSTLTIQRTQQEDSAVYLCASSPRDRADGKAFFGQGTRLTVV.

This chain joins TRBV7-3 and TRBJ1-1; D gene ambiguous. V was clipped by 5 bases and J by 5 bases, with 15 bases between them. Looked up from germline, CDR1 is SGHTA and CDR2 is FQGTGA. The CDR3 runs 14 residues. In DNA, the CDR3 is TGTGCCAGCAGCATATCTTACAGAGTTACTGAAGCTTTCTTT. Translated: CASSISYRVTEAFF.

V is TRBV27 and J is TRBJ2-7, with 11 bases fitting TRBD2. Germline assignment: CDR1 MNHEY and CDR2 SMNVEV (reference sequence). Losses at the gene ends were 2 bases for V and 7 bases for J; bases not matched to a gene: 10. The CDR3 runs to 16 residues. CDR3 coding DNA: TGTGCCAGCAGTTTACTTATAGCGGGAGGGCCATGGGAGCAGTACTTC. This encodes CASSLLIAGGPWEQYF.

The chain is built from TRBV28 and TRBJ1-2, with D possibly being TRBD1 (6 bases). The CDR3 is 13 residues long. V was pared by 10 bases and J by 3 bases, with 15 bases between. Germline V lookup: CDR1 MDHEN, CDR2 SYDVKM. The CDR3, as DNA: TGTGCCACCCGGACAGATAACTACTATGGCTACACCTTC. This translates into CATRTDNYYGYTF.

V usage is TRBV30 and J usage is TRBJ2-3; TRBD2 matches 12 bases. Germline V lookup: CDR1 GTSNPN, CDR2 SVGIG (reference sequence). CDR3 length equals 14 residues. Trimming removed 7 bases from V and 5 bases from J; junction bases left unmatched: 7. CDR3 DNA sequence: TGTGCCTCTACCCAGACTAGCGGGAGAGATACGCAGTATTTT. Translating gives CASTQTSGRDTQYF.

The chain uses TRBV9 and TRBJ1-2, with 8 bases fitting TRBD1. The CDR3 is made up of 14 amino acids. Germline V gives CDR1 SGDLS, CDR2 YYNGEE. J gave up 8 bases and V 3 bases, and 9 bases lay outside the gene matches. CDR3 coding DNA: TGTGCCAGCAGCGCGCTACAGGGGGGGTACGGCTACACCTTC. This translates into CASSALQGGYGYTF.

This clone occurred a few times. The germline gene is not matched at one end of the junction; a read error may be the cause. The rearrangement joins TRBV11-2 to TRBJ2-1; 11 bases agree with TRBD2. This CDR3 comprises 15 residues. Looked up from germline, CDR1 is SGHAT and CDR2 is FQNNGV. This chain's CDR3 is CASSILAGGYSEQFF. The CDR3 DNA follows: TGTGCCAGCAGCATCCTAGCGGGAGGTTACAGTGAGCAGTTCTTC.

The chain recombines TRBV11-2 with TRBJ1-2, with 8 bases lining up with TRBD1. Trimming took 3 bases from V and 2 from J; bases not matched to a gene: 11. CDR1 is SGHAT, CDR2 FQNNGV, per germline. The CDR3 is 17 amino acids. CDR3 amino acids: CASSFDPGTGFNYGYTF. CDR3 coding DNA: TGTGCCAGCAGCTTCGACCCCGGGACAGGCTTCAACTATGGCTACACCTTC.

CDR3 protein: CASSEPDRGTEAFF. The DNA of the CDR3 is TGTGCCAGCAGTGAACCTGACAGGGGCACTGAAGCTTTCTTT. J is TRBJ1-1 and V is TRBV25-1; 8 positions match TRBD1. From germline, CDR1 is MGHDK and CDR2 SYGVNS. V was clipped by 2 bases and J by 4 bases; unmatched bases: 3. The CDR3 covers 14 residues.

About this clone: A read error may account for a junction end that differs from germline. The CDR3 loop is CANSPRMGIFNYGYTF. CDR3 nucleotide sequence: TGTGCCAACAGCCCCCGGATGGGTATTTTTAACTATGGCTACACCTTC. V and J are TRBV7-8 and TRBJ1-2; D is unclear. This CDR3 has 16 residues. Germline values: CDR1 SGHVS, CDR2 FQNEAQ.

The rearrangement joins TRBV2 to TRBJ2-3; TRBD1 matches 7 bases. This CDR3 is 14 amino acids long. Germline V lookup: CDR1 SNHLY, CDR2 FYNNEI. The J segment lost 1 base and the V segment lost 6 bases, leaving 4 bases of the junction unmatched. The CDR3 nucleotides are TGTGCCAGCAGAGTACAGGGGCGCACAGATACGCAGTATTTT. Translation gives CASRVQGRTDTQYF.

As concerns this clone: In the same sample, other DNA sequences code for this CDR3. The chain combines TRBV7-2 with TRBJ2-5; no clear D. Trimming stripped 4 bases from V and 2 bases from J, with 8 bases between. This CDR3 comprises 13 residues. Germline CDR1 SGHTA, CDR2 FQGNSA. The CDR3 region is CASSSRVQETQYF. The CDR3 nucleotides are TGTGCCAGCAGCTCCCGGGTGCAAGAGACCCAGTACTTC.

The chain uses TRBV7-8 and TRBJ2-2, with 8 nucleotides matching TRBD2. Trimming cost V 3 bases and J 1 base; bases outside gene matches: 7. This CDR3 is 17 amino acids long. Germline CDR1 SGHVS, CDR2 FQNEAQ. This CDR3 is CASSFTRGAKNTGELFF. The DNA for the CDR3 is TGTGCCAGCAGCTTCACGCGGGGGGCCAAGAACACCGGGGAGCTGTTTTTT.

The table lists this clone with a count of one. V gene TRBV29-1 combines with J gene TRBJ1-2; 7 nucleotides align to TRBD1. CDR1 is SQVTM and CDR2 is ANQGSEA in the germline V gene. J lost 2 bases, V lost 7 bases, and 7 bases had no gene match. The CDR3 has 13 amino acids. CDR3 nucleotides: TGCAGCGCCGGGATACAGGGGAACTATGGCTACACCTTC. Protein product: CSAGIQGNYGYTF.

This sequence joins TRBV7-8 and TRBJ2-2; D unclear. The V gene lost 2 bases and the J gene lost 5 bases, with 12 bases spanning the gap. Germline values: CDR1 SGHVS, CDR2 FQNEAQ. The CDR3 consists of 15 residues. The CDR3 nucleotides read TGTGCCAGCAGCTTAACAAGACCAATTACCGGGGAGCTGTTTTTT. Protein: CASSLTRPITGELFF.

This clone occurred a few times. The rearrangement uses TRBV7-2 and TRBJ2-4, with D hard to call. V was pared by 3 bases and J by 2 bases, with 5 bases between. This CDR3 spans 13 amino acids. Germline V gene sequence: CDR1 SGHTA, CDR2 FQGNSA. The CDR3 loop reads CASSFDTKNIQYF. The CDR3 coding sequence is TGTGCCAGCAGCTTCGACACCAAAAACATTCAGTACTTC. Full variable domain (remainder filled in from reference TRBV7-2 and TRBJ2-4): GAGVSQSPSNKVTEKGKDVELRCDPISGHTALYWYRQSLGQGLEFLIYFQGNSAPDKSGLPSDRFSAERTGGSVSTLTIQRTQQEDSAVYLCASSFDTKNIQYFGAGTRLSVL.

The chain has TRBV7-4 and TRBJ2-7; TRBD2 matches 7 bases. V gave up 5 bases and J gave up 1 base; unmatched junction bases: 8. The germline CDR1 and CDR2 sequences are SGHVT and SQSDAQ. The CDR3 is 15 residues long. This CDR3 is CASSIELAPSYEQYF. The CDR3 bases are TGTGCCAGCAGCATCGAACTAGCGCCTTCCTACGAGCAGTACTTC.

The rearrangement joins TRBV19 to TRBJ1-1; D remains unclear. Trimming removed 3 bases from V and 3 bases from J, with 11 bases in between. Germline CDR1 is LNHDA and CDR2 is SQIVND (reference sequence). The CDR3 extends over 14 amino acids. The CDR3 DNA is TGTGCCAGTAGTATGGAAATGGCATACACTGAAGCTTTCTTT. This translates into CASSMEMAYTEAFF.

The V gene is TRBV11-2, the J gene TRBJ1-2; D unclear. Germline V CDR1 and CDR2: SGHAT, FQNNGV. This CDR3 region has 14 residues. V was clipped by 3 bases and J by 2 bases, with 10 bases between them. The chain's CDR3 is CASSFYRTNYGYTF. CDR3 coding DNA: TGTGCCAGCAGCTTCTACAGAACGAACTATGGCTACACCTTC. Using reference TRBV11-2 and TRBJ1-2 for the parts outside the CDR3, the full variable domain is EAGVAQSPRYKIIEKRQSVAFWCNPISGHATLYWYQQILGQGPKLLIQFQNNGVVDDSQLPKDRFSAERLKGVDSTLKIQPAKLEDSAVYLCASSFYRTNYGYTFGSGTRLTVV.

The chain recombines TRBV13 with TRBJ2-7; a weak D match, TRBD1 (6 bases). Germline V CDR1 and CDR2: PRHDT, FYEKMQ (reference sequence). V lost 1 base and J 4 bases, leaving 17 bases between the germline ends. The length of the CDR3 is 16 residues. CDR3 bases: TGTGCCAGCAGCTTAGAGAGATGGGGGCGACAATACGAGCAGTACTTC. It encodes CASSLERWGRQYEQYF.